Each of the 12 T cell receptor beta chains below was sequenced from the same sample in a study of shared clonotypes between healthy human individuals. Clones were sequenced by immunoSEQ multiplex PCR, and TCRdb holds only the in-frame ones, with some missing. In the table there are some 1 million clones, roughly 80% of which are singletons. Sequenced input: memory CD4+ T cells sorted from blood. Noted subset: CD45RA-negative fraction. These receptors all come from a young man in good health.

The chain carries TRBV6-5 and TRBJ1-1; tentative D call: TRBD1 (6 bases). The CDR3 length is 14 residues. CDR1 is MNHEY, CDR2 SVGAGI, per germline. Trimming took 8 bases from V and 5 from J, leaving 18 bases between them. CDR3 sequence reads: CASSRVVGGTEAFF. The CDR3 DNA reads as TGTGCCAGCTCGAGGGTCGTAGGGGGGACTGAAGCTTTCTTT.

The chain joins TRBV5-1 to TRBJ2-3; the match to TRBD1 covers 11 bases. Trimming cost V 4 bases and J 7 bases; bases outside gene matches: 8. Germline V gives CDR1 SGHRS, CDR2 YFSETQ. The CDR3 has 15 residues. The CDR3 nucleotides are TGCGCCAGCAGCACGGGCGGGACAGGGGGGTATACGCAGTATTTT. Its protein is CASSTGGTGGYTQYF.

This clone was found a few times. The chain joins TRBV30 to TRBJ1-5; D call uncertain. The germline V gene encodes CDR1 GTSNPN and CDR2 SVGIG (reference sequence). The CDR3 length is 13 residues. The germline V and J ends were trimmed by 2 bases and 3 bases, with 8 bases remaining between them. CDR3 sequence: CAWSKEVNQPQHF. The CDR3, as DNA: TGTGCCTGGAGTAAGGAGGTCAATCAGCCCCAGCATTTT.

The chain carries TRBV6-1 and TRBJ1-1, with D perhaps TRBD1 (6 bases). CDR3 length: 14 residues. Germline loops: CDR1 MNHNS, CDR2 SASEGT. V gave up 5 bases and J gave up 3 bases, with 13 bases separating them. CDR3 sequence reads: CASSSLTGYTEAFF. CDR3 nucleotide sequence: TGTGCCAGCAGTTCCCTGACAGGCTACACTGAAGCTTTCTTT.

The chain employs TRBV2 and TRBJ1-4; 9 bases fit TRBD1. This CDR3 is 15 amino acids long. Trimming took 7 bases from V and 4 from J; bases not matched to a gene: 7. CDR1 and CDR2 (germline): SNHLY, FYNNEI. The CDR3 spells CASKLPGQGNEKLFF. The CDR3 bases are TGTGCCAGCAAGCTACCGGGACAGGGTAATGAAAAACTGTTTTTT.

In its sample, this clone was seen once. The chain combines TRBV6-4 with TRBJ2-3, with 7 bases aligning to TRBD2. Germline assignment: CDR1 MRHNA and CDR2 SNTAGT. V lost 3 bases, J lost 2 bases, and 5 bases stayed unmatched. This CDR3 is 15 amino acids long. The CDR3 region is CASSERGGVTDTQYF. The CDR3 region has the DNA TGTGCCAGCAGTGAGCGCGGGGGAGTCACAGATACGCAGTATTTT.

This clone was seen ten or more times. The J gene is TRBJ2-2, the V gene TRBV5-1, with 7 bases lining up with TRBD1. Germline loops: CDR1 SGHRS, CDR2 YFSETQ. V trimming: 2 bases; J trimming: 3 bases; junction bases outside the gene matches: 4. The CDR3 has 15 residues. The CDR3 is CASSFQGEYTGELFF. The CDR3 DNA follows: TGCGCCAGCAGCTTCCAGGGGGAGTACACCGGGGAGCTGTTTTTT.

The chain combines TRBV6-5 with TRBJ1-2; a possible D gene is TRBD1 (5 bases). The CDR3 runs to 13 residues. With 6 bases removed from V and 9 bases from J, the gap between germline ends came to 17 bases. Germline V lookup: CDR1 MNHEY, CDR2 SVGAGI. CDR3 loop: CASSLTGAGSYTF. CDR3 DNA sequence: TGTGCCAGCAGCCTAACAGGCGCTGGTAGCTACACCTTC.

This chain joins TRBV9 and TRBJ2-6, with 9 bases lining up with TRBD1. CDR3 length: 18 residues. Germline V gene data show CDR1 as SGDLS and CDR2 as YYNGEE. J was trimmed by 0 bases and V by 4 bases; bases with no gene match: 8. The CDR3: CASSPRTGATSGANVLTF. Here the CDR3 DNA reads TGTGCCAGCAGCCCACGGACAGGGGCCACCTCTGGGGCCAACGTCCTGACTTTC.

The chain links TRBV7-3 to TRBJ1-2; no definite D call. Germline V lookup: CDR1 SGHTA, CDR2 FQGTGA. There are 14 residues in the CDR3. Between the trimmed V and J ends, which lost 5 bases and 6 bases, there was a span of 16 bases. Written as DNA, the CDR3 is TGTGCCAGCAGCCGCGGCATAGAGACGGATGGCTACACCTTC. The encoded protein is CASSRGIETDGYTF. Full variable domain (rest looked up from reference TRBV7-3 and TRBJ1-2): GAGVSQTPSNKVTEKGKYVELRCDPISGHTALYWYRQSLGQGPEFLIYFQGTGAADDSGLPNDRFFAVRPEGSVSTLKIQRTERGDSAVYLCASSRGIETDGYTFGSGTRLTVV.

V usage is TRBV15 and J usage is TRBJ1-6; the D is unclear. The CDR3 consists of 16 residues. Looked up from germline, CDR1 is LNHNV and CDR2 is YYDKDF (reference sequence). Trimming stripped 3 bases from V and 7 bases from J, with 16 bases between. Here the CDR3 DNA reads TGTGCCACCAGCAGGATCCCTAATGTGGGGAATTCACCCCTCCACTTT. This sequence encodes CATSRIPNVGNSPLHF.

The rearrangement links TRBV28 to TRBJ2-5; the match to TRBD1 covers 8 bases. Germline-derived CDR1 and CDR2 are MDHEN and SYDVKM. The V segment lost 6 bases and the J segment 2 bases; nucleotides outside the gene matches: 8. CDR3 length: 15 residues. This chain's CDR3 is CASRSQGAGQETQYF. CDR3 coding DNA: TGTGCCAGCAGATCCCAGGGGGCCGGGCAAGAGACCCAGTACTTC.